This T cell receptor (beta chain) came from a study of blood T cell repertoires in COVID-19. Study overall: COVID-19 samples, acute and convalescent, were from the United States, Italy and Spain. From T cells, B-cell-depleted T cells, or PBMCs came the material, which was cDNA or gDNA.

V was pared by 6 bases and J by 1 base, with 10 bases between. Germline V gene sequence: CDR1 LNHDA, CDR2 SQIVND (reference sequence). This CDR3 contains 14 residues. In the authors' methods: It was from reference gene primer amplification that nucleated cell counts were estimated. The protocol was immunoSEQ multiplex PCR, while the TCRdb copy is restricted to in-frame clones and leaves out a portion. Clonal size and the V and J genes are those of that table, whereas D and trimming came from the DNA. This sample has 100,000 to 120,000 clones, with 80% to 90% found just once. The TCR comes from a human donor in a cohort sampled during active COVID-19. The chain has TRBV19 and TRBJ1-5; no definite D call. Input material: peripheral blood. The chain's CDR3 is CASRTVPSNQPQHF. The DNA of the CDR3 is TGTGCCAGTAGAACAGTCCCAAGCAATCAGCCCCAGCATTTT.